The 21 T cell receptor beta chains listed next were all sequenced from one sample in a study of shared clonotypes between healthy human individuals. Here immunoSEQ multiplex PCR was the method, and the copy in TCRdb shows in-frame clones only, minus some. The sample includes approximately 700,000 clones, roughly 72% of them seen just once. The sample comprised memory CD4+ T cells sorted from blood. Subset in this sample: CD45RA-negative fraction. These receptors originate from a woman in her 30s in good health.

This clone showed up just a few times. This may arise from a read error, as a much more abundant clone is one base away. Distinct nucleotide sequences in the sample also encode this CDR3. The genes are TRBV14 and TRBJ1-1; D gene uncertain. V was trimmed by 3 bases and J by 0 bases, leaving 5 bases between them. This CDR3 comprises 13 residues. Germline loops: CDR1 SGHDN, CDR2 FVKESK. This CDR3 reads CASSQMMNTEAFF. CDR3 in DNA: TGTGCCAGCAGCCAGATGATGAACACTGAAGCTTTCTTT. Using reference TRBV14 and TRBJ1-1 for the parts outside the CDR3, the full variable domain is EAGVTQFPSHSVIEKGQTVTLRCDPISGHDNLYWYRRVMGKEIKFLLHFVKESKQDESGMPNNRFLAERTGGTYSTLKVQPAELEDSGVYFCASSQMMNTEAFFGQGTRLTVV.

V is TRBV5-1 and J is TRBJ2-7; D unclear. CDR3 length equals 15 residues. In germline, CDR1 is SGHRS, CDR2 YFSETQ. V was shortened by 4 bases and J by 4 bases, with 18 bases between the two germline ends. Here the CDR3 reads CASSPFGARVYEQYF. CDR3 coding DNA: TGCGCCAGCAGCCCGTTTGGCGCAAGGGTGTACGAGCAGTACTTC.

This clone was observed a few times. The CDR3 DNA sequence: TGTGCCAGCAGTGAATTTTTGCGGACAGTGAACACTGAAGCTTTCTTT. This sequence encodes CASSEFLRTVNTEAFF. This chain links TRBV6-1 with TRBJ1-1; D is perhaps TRBD1 (6 bases). Germline V gene data show CDR1 as MNHNS and CDR2 as SASEGT. The CDR3 has 16 residues. Trimming removed 2 bases from V and 0 bases from J, with 13 bases in between.

This clone was detected only a few times. The rearrangement uses TRBV27 and TRBJ2-7, with 7 bases lining up with TRBD2. Germline V lookup: CDR1 MNHEY, CDR2 SMNVEV (reference sequence). The CDR3 spans 15 residues. Trimming took 8 bases from V and 1 from J; bases not matched to a gene: 11. The CDR3 sequence is CASSSLTGGSYEQYF. The DNA of the CDR3 is TGTGCCAGCTCCTCCTTGACGGGAGGATCCTACGAGCAGTACTTC.

Comments on this clone: Other nucleotide sequences from this sample produce the same CDR3. The J gene is TRBJ2-7, the V gene TRBV7-9; 11 bases fit TRBD2. V was pared by 5 bases and J by 2 bases, with 5 bases of the junction left unmatched. This CDR3 region has 15 residues. Germline assignment: CDR1 SEHNR and CDR2 FQNEAQ (reference sequence). The CDR3 region has the DNA TGTGCCAGCAGCCCACTAGCGGGAGCGACCTACGAGCAGTACTTC. Amino acids: CASSPLAGATYEQYF.

The gene calls are TRBV13 and TRBJ2-3; D gene unclear. There are 11 residues in the CDR3. Germline-derived CDR1 and CDR2 are PRHDT and FYEKMQ (reference sequence). V lost 6 bases and J 0 bases, leaving 1 base between the germline ends. CDR3 protein: CASSSTDTQYF. CDR3 coding DNA: TGTGCCAGCAGTAGCACAGATACGCAGTATTTT.

The V gene is TRBV27, the J gene TRBJ2-7, with TRBD2 matching 12 bases. The junction had 6 bases not matched to a gene; V was cut back by 4 bases and J by 2 bases. In germline, CDR1 is MNHEY, CDR2 SMNVEV (reference sequence). This CDR3 has 16 amino acids. CDR3 sequence: CASSSGLAGNPYEQYF. The DNA for the CDR3 is TGTGCCAGCAGTTCCGGACTAGCGGGAAACCCCTACGAGCAGTACTTC.

The genes are TRBV2 and TRBJ2-1; 8 positions agree with TRBD2. The V gene end was trimmed by 6 bases and the J gene end by 10 bases; junction bases not matched to a gene: 17. The CDR3 extends over 16 amino acids. Germline CDR1 is SNHLY and CDR2 is FYNNEI. The CDR3 here is CASSPRGLAGVGEQFF. For the CDR3, the DNA is TGTGCCAGCAGCCCGCGGGGGCTAGCGGGTGTCGGGGAGCAGTTCTTC. Full variable domain (missing parts from reference TRBV2 and TRBJ2-1): EPEVTQTPSHQVTQMGQEVILRCVPISNHLYFYWYRQILGQKVEFLVSFYNNEISEKSEIFDDQFSVERPDGSNFTLKIRSTKLEDSAMYFCASSPRGLAGVGEQFFGPGTRLTVL.

This clone was seen more than once but under ten times. The chain couples TRBV4-1 to TRBJ2-7, with D perhaps assigned TRBD1 or TRBD2 (5 bases each). From germline, CDR1 is MGHRA and CDR2 YSYEKL. The V gene lost 5 bases and the J gene lost 5 bases, with 16 bases spanning the gap. CDR3 length: 14 amino acids. CDR3 sequence: CASSEGGIRDEQYF. The DNA for the CDR3 is TGCGCCAGCAGCGAAGGAGGAATCAGGGACGAGCAGTACTTC.

CDR3 coding DNA: TGTGCCAGCAGTTTCACGGGAGTCTACGAGCAGTACTTC. Its translation is CASSFTGVYEQYF. V usage is TRBV27 and J usage is TRBJ2-7; a possible D gene is TRBD2 (6 bases). The V gene's germline CDR1 is MNHEY and CDR2 SMNVEV (reference sequence). V was shortened by 3 bases and J by 3 bases, with 9 bases between the two germline ends. The CDR3 extends over 13 amino acids.

This chain joins TRBV18 and TRBJ2-2; 7 bases align to TRBD1. The CDR3 loop spans 15 amino acids. The V and J ends lost 4 bases and 4 bases, in that order; junction bases with no gene match: 6. Germline CDR1 and CDR2: KGHSH and LQKENI. In nucleotides, the CDR3 is TGTGCCAGCTCACTGGGACAGTCGGGCACCGGGGAGCTGTTTTTT. Translation gives CASSLGQSGTGELFF.

To note about this clone: A much larger clone sits a single nucleotide away, making a read error possible. The chain links TRBV28 to TRBJ2-1; unclear D gene. Germline V lookup: CDR1 MDHEN, CDR2 SYDVKM. The CDR3 consists of 16 residues. Here the CDR3 reads CAGSFVRLMKDYEQFF. The CDR3 bases are TGTGCCGGCAGTTTTGTTCGGCTCATGAAAGACTATGAGCAGTTCTTC. The entire variable domain, with the rest obtained from reference TRBV28 and TRBJ2-1, is as follows: DVKVTQSSRYLVKRTGEKVFLECVQDMDHENMFWYRQDPGLGLRLIYFSYDVKMKEKGDIPEGYSVSREKKERFSLILESASTNQTSMYLCAGSFVRLMKDYEQFFGPGTRLTVL.

The V call is TRBV2, the J call TRBJ2-5, with D possibly being TRBD2 (5 bases). CDR1 is SNHLY and CDR2 is FYNNEI in the germline V gene. The CDR3 consists of 12 residues. V was pared by 7 bases and J by 2 bases, with 8 bases between. Written as DNA, the CDR3 is TGTGCCAGCACCTGGGAGCAAGAGACCCAGTACTTC. This sequence encodes CASTWEQETQYF.

This chain connects TRBV15 to TRBJ2-4, with a weak D call TRBD2 (5 bases). CDR3 length: 17 residues. The germline V gene encodes CDR1 LNHNV and CDR2 YYDKDF (reference sequence). Trimming pared 4 bases from V and 0 bases from J, leaving 16 bases between. The CDR3 nucleotides are TGTGCCACCAGCATAGGTAGAGCGGAATTAGCCAAAAACATTCAGTACTTC. This translates into CATSIGRAELAKNIQYF.

The CDR3 sequence: CASSHGRAYSGNTIYF. CDR3 nucleotide sequence: TGTGCCAGCAGTCATGGCCGCGCTTACTCTGGAAACACCATATATTTT. V usage is TRBV28 and J usage is TRBJ1-3; no definite D call. This CDR3 region has 16 residues. CDR1 is MDHEN and CDR2 is SYDVKM in the germline V gene. Trimming removed 5 bases at V and 0 bases at J, with 14 bases between.

The gene calls are TRBV18 and TRBJ2-2, with 8 bases aligning to TRBD2. The CDR3 has 15 amino acids. Unmatched junction bases numbered 5, after V lost 3 bases and J lost 5 bases. Germline loops: CDR1 KGHSH, CDR2 LQKENI. The CDR3 DNA follows: TGTGCCAGCTCACCGACTAGCGTTGGGACCGGGGAGCTGTTTTTT. Translating gives CASSPTSVGTGELFF.

The gene calls are TRBV21-1 and TRBJ2-7; the D call TRBD2 from the table was never checked on the DNA. TRBV21-1 is a recognized pseudogene. This CDR3 spans 16 amino acids. CDR3 DNA sequence: TGTGCCAGCAGCAAAGTACCTAGCGGGAGGGCCCCGGAGCAGTACTTC. This encodes CASSKVPSGRAPEQYF.

The CDR3 DNA follows: TGTGCCAGCAGCCAATCACAGGGATCATACGAGCAGTACTTC. It is translated as CASSQSQGSYEQYF. This chain uses TRBV11-2 with TRBJ2-7, with a possible D match to TRBD1 (6 bases). Between the trimmed V and J ends, which lost 5 bases and 4 bases, there was a span of 15 bases. CDR3 size: 14 residues. The germline gives CDR1 SGHAT, CDR2 FQNNGV.

The J gene is TRBJ1-4, the V gene TRBV28, with 8 bases matching TRBD1. The CDR3 runs 15 residues. J was trimmed by 4 bases and V by 5 bases; bases with no gene match: 6. The germline V gene encodes CDR1 MDHEN and CDR2 SYDVKM. In nucleotides, the CDR3 is TGTGCCAGCAGTCCAGGGACAGGTGTTAATGAAAAACTGTTTTTT. This codes for CASSPGTGVNEKLFF.

This chain links TRBV5-1 with TRBJ2-3; tentatively, D is TRBD2 (6 bases). The CDR3 is 15 amino acids. Trimming took 0 bases from V and 2 from J, leaving 10 bases between them. Germline lookup yields CDR1 SGHRS and CDR2 YFSETQ. The CDR3 protein is CASSLVGGVTDTQYF. CDR3 sequence (DNA): TGCGCCAGCAGCTTGGTCGGGGGTGTCACAGATACGCAGTATTTT.

This clone was counted ten times or more. The chain joins TRBV6-1 to TRBJ2-7, with D uncertain. CDR1 is MNHNS, CDR2 SASEGT, per germline. Trimming took off 2 bases at V and 4 bases at J, with 3 bases between the two ends. This CDR3 has 11 amino acids. The DNA of the CDR3 is TGTGCCAGCAGTGAATTTTACGAGCAGTACTTC. It translates to CASSEFYEQYF.